The clone carrying this T cell receptor beta chain appeared many times. Its antigen remains unknown. The record originates from a study of CD8 T cells in ankylosing spondylitis. Study-wide results and caveats: Ankylosing spondylitis blood seemed to carry a telltale TCR beta motif made of roughly eight highly homologous variants.

MiXCR was run by TCRdb on the 5' RACE reads, yielding one entry per CDR3 protein. The sample lists roughly 490,000 distinct CDR3 sequences, roughly 5.3% seen once, with under 4.5% in the top ten. The sequencing input was blood, either unsorted or a sorted T cell fraction (not recorded which). This receptor was identified in a male donor with ankylosing spondylitis.

Written as DNA, the CDR3 is TGTGCCAGCAGTTTGGGGTGGTACGAGCAGTACTTC. Its protein product is CASSLGWYEQYF. The chain uses TRBV27 and TRBJ2-7; D unclear. The V and J ends lost 3 bases and 4 bases respectively, with 7 bases between them. Germline CDR1 and CDR2: MNHEY and SMNVEV (reference sequence). The CDR3 spans 12 residues.